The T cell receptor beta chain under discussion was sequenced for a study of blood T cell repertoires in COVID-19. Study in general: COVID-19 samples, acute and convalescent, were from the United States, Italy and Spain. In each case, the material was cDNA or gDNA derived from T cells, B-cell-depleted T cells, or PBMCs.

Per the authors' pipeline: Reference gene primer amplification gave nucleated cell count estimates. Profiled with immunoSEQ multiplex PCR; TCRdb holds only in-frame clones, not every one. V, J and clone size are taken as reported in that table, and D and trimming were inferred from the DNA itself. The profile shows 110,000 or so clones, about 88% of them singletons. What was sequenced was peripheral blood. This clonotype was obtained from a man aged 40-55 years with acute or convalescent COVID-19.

The CDR3 sequence: CASSLGNTIYF. CDR3 DNA: TGTGCCAGCAGCCTAGGAAACACCATATATTTT. This chain connects TRBV4-2 to TRBJ1-3; no firm D call. Germline lookup yields CDR1 LGHNA and CDR2 YNFKEQ. V lost 4 bases and J lost 4, with 2 bases in between. This CDR3 comprises 11 residues.